The 3 T cell receptor beta chains listed next were all sequenced from one sample in a study of OX40 agonist ivuxolimab in advanced cancers. Using immunoSEQ multiplex PCR, the repertoire was profiled, and TCRdb retains in-frame clones only, with some absent. The data hold fewer than 95,000 clones, with 80% to 95% observed a single time. Specimen: CD4+ or CD8+ T cells sorted from blood, collected in a trial of the OX40 agonist ivuxolimab. Every receptor here comes from an adult with an advanced solid tumor such as melanoma, head and neck, liver or kidney cancer.

The J gene is TRBJ1-1, the V gene TRBV11-2; the D is unclear. Trimming stripped 6 bases from V and 0 bases from J, with 11 bases between. The CDR3 runs 14 residues. Germline CDR1 is SGHAT and CDR2 is FQNNGV. CDR3: CASRGGRLNTEAFF. For the CDR3, the DNA is TGTGCCAGCAGGGGAGGGCGGCTGAACACTGAAGCTTTCTTT.

Only one count was recorded for this clone. The chain is built from TRBV6-5 and TRBJ1-4; D may be TRBD1 (5 bases). The germline V and J ends were trimmed by 7 bases and 4 bases, with 13 bases remaining between them. This CDR3 has 14 amino acids. Germline-derived CDR1 and CDR2 are MNHEY and SVGAGI. The CDR3 loop is CASKISGGNEKLFF. The CDR3 DNA reads TGTGCCAGCAAGATTTCCGGGGGTAATGAAAAACTGTTTTTT.

By share of the sample, this clone is medium-sized. The chain couples TRBV27 to TRBJ2-6, with 7 bases that match TRBD1. V shed 2 bases, J shed 2 bases, and the junction held 12 bases outside the gene matches. The length of the CDR3 is 19 residues. The germline V gene encodes CDR1 MNHEY and CDR2 SMNVEV (reference sequence). The CDR3 coding sequence is TGTGCCAGCAGTTTAAGTGAAGGACAGGCCGGGGCTGGGGCCAACGTCCTGACTTTC. Protein: CASSLSEGQAGAGANVLTF.